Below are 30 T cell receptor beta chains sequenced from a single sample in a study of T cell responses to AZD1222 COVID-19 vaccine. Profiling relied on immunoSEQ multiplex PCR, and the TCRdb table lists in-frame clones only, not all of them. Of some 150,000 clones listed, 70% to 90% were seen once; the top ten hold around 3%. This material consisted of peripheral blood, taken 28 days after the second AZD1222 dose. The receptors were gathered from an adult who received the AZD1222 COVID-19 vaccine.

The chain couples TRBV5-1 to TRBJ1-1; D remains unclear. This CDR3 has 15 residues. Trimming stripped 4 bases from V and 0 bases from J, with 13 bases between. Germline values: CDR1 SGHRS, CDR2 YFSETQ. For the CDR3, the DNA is TGCGCCAGCAGCACCCATCACACAGTGAACACTGAAGCTTTCTTT. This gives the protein CASSTHHTVNTEAFF. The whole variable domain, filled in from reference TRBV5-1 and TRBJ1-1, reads KAGVTQTPRYLIKTRGQQVTLSCSPISGHRSVSWYQQTPGQGLQFLFEYFSETQRNKGNFPGRFSGRQFSNSRSEMNVSTLELGDSALYLCASSTHHTVNTEAFFGQGTRLTVV.

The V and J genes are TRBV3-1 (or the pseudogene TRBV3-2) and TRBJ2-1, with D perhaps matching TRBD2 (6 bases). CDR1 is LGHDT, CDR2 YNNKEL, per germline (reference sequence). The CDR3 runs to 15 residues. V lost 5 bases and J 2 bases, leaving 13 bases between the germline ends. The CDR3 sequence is CASSASTSTYNEQFF. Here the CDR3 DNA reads TGTGCCAGCAGCGCATCGACTAGTACCTACAATGAGCAGTTCTTC.

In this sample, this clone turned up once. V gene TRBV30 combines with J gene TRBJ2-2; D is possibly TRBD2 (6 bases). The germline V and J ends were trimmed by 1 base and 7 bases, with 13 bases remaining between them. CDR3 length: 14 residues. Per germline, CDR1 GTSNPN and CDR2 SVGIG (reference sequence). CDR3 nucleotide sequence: TGTGCCTGGAGTGCCCTGACTAGTAGCGGGGAGCTGTTTTTT. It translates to CAWSALTSSGELFF.

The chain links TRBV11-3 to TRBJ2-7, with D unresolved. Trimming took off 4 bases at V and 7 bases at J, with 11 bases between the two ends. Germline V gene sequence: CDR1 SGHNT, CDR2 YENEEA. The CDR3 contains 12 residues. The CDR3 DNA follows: TGTGCCAGCAGCTACCGTTCGGGTGAGCAGTACTTC. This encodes CASSYRSGEQYF.

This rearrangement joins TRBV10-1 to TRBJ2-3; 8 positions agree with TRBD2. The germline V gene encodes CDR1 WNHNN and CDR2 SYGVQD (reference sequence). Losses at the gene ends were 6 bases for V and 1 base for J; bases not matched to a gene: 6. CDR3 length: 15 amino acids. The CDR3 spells CASSGQAGGTDTQYF. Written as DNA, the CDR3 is TGCGCCAGCAGCGGCCAAGCGGGAGGCACAGATACGCAGTATTTT.

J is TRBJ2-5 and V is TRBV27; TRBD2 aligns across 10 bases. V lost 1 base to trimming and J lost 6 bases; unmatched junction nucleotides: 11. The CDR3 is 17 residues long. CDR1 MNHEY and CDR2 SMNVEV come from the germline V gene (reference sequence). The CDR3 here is CASSLYPSTSGVKTQYF. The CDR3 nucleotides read TGTGCCAGCAGTTTATATCCCTCCACTAGCGGGGTGAAGACCCAGTACTTC.

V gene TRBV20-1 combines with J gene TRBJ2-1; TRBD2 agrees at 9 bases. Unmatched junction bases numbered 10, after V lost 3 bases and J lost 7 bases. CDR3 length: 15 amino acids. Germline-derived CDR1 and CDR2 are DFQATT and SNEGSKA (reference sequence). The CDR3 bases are TGCAGTGCTAGTCTTGCGGGGGGGCCGGGGAATGAGCAGTTCTTC. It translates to CSASLAGGPGNEQFF.

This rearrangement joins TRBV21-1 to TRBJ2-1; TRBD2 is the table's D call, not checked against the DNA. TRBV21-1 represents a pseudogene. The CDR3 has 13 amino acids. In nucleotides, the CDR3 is TGTGCCAGCAGCAACCCGGGTTACAATGAGCAGTTCTTC. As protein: CASSNPGYNEQFF.

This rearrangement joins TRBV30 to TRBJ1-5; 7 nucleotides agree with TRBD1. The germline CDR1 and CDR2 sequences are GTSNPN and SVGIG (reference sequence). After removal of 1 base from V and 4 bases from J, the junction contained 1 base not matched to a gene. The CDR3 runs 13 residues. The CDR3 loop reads CAWSGQGNQPQHF. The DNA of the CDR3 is TGTGCCTGGAGTGGACAGGGAAATCAGCCCCAGCATTTT. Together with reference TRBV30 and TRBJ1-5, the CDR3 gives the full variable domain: SQTIHQWPATLVQPVGSPLSLECTVEGTSNPNLYWYRQAAGRGLQLLFYSVGIGQISSEVPQNLSASRPQDRQFILSSKKLLLSDSGFYLCAWSGQGNQPQHFGDGTRLSIL.

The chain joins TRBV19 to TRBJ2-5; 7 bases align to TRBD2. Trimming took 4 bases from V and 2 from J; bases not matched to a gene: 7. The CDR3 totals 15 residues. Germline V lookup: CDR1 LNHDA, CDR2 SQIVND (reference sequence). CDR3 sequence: CASSTGYGGQETQYF. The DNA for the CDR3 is TGTGCCAGTAGTACTGGATACGGGGGGCAAGAGACCCAGTACTTC.

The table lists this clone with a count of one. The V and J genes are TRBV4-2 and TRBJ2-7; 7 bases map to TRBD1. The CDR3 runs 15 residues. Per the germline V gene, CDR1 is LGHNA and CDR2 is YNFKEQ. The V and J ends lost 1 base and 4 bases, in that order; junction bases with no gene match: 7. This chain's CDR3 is CASSQAGQDFYEQYF. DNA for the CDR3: TGTGCCAGCAGCCAAGCCGGACAGGACTTTTACGAGCAGTACTTC.

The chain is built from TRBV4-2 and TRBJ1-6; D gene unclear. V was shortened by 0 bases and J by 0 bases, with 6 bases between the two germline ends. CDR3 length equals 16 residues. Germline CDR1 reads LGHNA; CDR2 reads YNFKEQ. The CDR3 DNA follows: TGTGCCAGCAGCCAAGACAGGAGCTCCTATAATTCACCCCTCCACTTT. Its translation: CASSQDRSSYNSPLHF.

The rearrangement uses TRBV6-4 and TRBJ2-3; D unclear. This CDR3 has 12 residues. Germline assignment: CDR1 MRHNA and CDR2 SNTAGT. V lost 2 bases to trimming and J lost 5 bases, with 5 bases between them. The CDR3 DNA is TGTGCCAGCAGTGACCGTAAAGATACGCAGTATTTT. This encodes CASSDRKDTQYF.

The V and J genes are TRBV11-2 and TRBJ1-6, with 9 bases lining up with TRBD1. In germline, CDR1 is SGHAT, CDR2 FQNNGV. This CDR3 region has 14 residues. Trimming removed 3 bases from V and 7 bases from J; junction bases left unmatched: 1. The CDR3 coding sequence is TGTGCCAGCAGCTTCGGACAGGGGAATTCACCCCTCCACTTT. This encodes CASSFGQGNSPLHF.

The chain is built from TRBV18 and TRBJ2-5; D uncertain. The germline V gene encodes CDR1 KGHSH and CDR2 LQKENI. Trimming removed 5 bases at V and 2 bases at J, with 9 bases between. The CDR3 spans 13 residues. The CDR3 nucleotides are TGTGCCAGCTCATCGACGTGGCAAGAGACCCAGTACTTC. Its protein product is CASSSTWQETQYF.

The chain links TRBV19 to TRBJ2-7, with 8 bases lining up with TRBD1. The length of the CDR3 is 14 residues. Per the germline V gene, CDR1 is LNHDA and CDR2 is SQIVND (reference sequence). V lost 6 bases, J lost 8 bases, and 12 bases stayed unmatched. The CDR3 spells CASSTTGGAAKQYF. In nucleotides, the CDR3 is TGTGCCAGTAGCACTACAGGGGGAGCAGCGAAGCAGTACTTC. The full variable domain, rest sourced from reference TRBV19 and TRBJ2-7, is DGGITQSPKYLFRKEGQNVTLSCEQNLNHDAMYWYRQDPGQGLRLIYYSQIVNDFQKGDIAEGYSVSREKKESFPLTVTSAQKNPTAFYLCASSTTGGAAKQYFGPGTRLTVT.

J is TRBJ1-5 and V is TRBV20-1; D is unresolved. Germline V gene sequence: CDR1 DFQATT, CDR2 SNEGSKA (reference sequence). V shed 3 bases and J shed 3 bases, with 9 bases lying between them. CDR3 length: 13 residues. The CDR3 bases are TGCAGTGCTAGTGGTGGTTACAATCAGCCCCAGCATTTT. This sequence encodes CSASGGYNQPQHF.

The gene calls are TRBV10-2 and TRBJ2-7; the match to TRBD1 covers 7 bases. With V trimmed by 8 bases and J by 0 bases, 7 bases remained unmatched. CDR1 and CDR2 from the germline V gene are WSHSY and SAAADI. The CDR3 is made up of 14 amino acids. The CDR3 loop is CASQGGRGSYEQYF. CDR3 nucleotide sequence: TGCGCCAGCCAAGGGGGCAGGGGCTCCTACGAGCAGTACTTC.

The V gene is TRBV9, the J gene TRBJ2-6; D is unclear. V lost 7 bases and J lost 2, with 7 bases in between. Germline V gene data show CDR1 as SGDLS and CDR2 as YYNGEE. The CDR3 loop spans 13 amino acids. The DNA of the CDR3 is TGTGCCAGCTCCACCCCTGGGGCCAACGTCCTGACTTTC. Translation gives CASSTPGANVLTF. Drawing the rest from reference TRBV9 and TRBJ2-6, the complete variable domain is DSGVTQTPKHLITATGQRVTLRCSPRSGDLSVYWYQQSLDQGLQFLIQYYNGEERAKGNILERFSAQQFPDLHSELNLSSLELGDSALYFCASSTPGANVLTFGAGSRLTVL.

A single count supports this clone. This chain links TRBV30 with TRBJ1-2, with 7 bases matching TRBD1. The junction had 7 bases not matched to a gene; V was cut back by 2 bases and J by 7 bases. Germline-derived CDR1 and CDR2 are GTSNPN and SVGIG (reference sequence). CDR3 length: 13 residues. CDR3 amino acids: CAWSPQGSAGYTF. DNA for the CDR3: TGTGCCTGGAGTCCACAGGGGAGTGCTGGCTACACCTTC. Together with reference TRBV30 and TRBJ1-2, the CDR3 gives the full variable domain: SQTIHQWPATLVQPVGSPLSLECTVEGTSNPNLYWYRQAAGRGLQLLFYSVGIGQISSEVPQNLSASRPQDRQFILSSKKLLLSDSGFYLCAWSPQGSAGYTFGSGTRLTVV.

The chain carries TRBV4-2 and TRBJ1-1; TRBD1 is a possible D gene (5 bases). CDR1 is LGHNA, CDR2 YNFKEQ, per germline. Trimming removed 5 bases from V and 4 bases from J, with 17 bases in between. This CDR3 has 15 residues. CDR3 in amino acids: CASSWTGRAATEAFF. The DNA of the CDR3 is TGTGCCAGCAGCTGGACGGGGCGGGCCGCCACTGAAGCTTTCTTT.

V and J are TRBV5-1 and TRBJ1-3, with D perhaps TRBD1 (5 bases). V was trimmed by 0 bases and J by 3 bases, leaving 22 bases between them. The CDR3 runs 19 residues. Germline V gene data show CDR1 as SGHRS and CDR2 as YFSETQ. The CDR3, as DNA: TGCGCCAGCAGCTTGGACACTGGGCCTCTAAGAGGGGTTGGAAACACCATATATTTT. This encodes CASSLDTGPLRGVGNTIYF.

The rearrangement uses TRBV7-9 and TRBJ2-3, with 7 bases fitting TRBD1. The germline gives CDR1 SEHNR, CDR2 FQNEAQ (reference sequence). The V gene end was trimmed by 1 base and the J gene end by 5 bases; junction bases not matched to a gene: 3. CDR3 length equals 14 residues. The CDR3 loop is CASSLGGGRDTQYF. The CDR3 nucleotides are TGTGCCAGCAGCTTAGGAGGGGGCCGAGATACGCAGTATTTT.

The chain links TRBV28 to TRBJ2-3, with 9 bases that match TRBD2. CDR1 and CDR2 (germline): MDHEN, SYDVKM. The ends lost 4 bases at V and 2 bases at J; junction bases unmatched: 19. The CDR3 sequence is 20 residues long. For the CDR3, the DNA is TGTGCCAGCAGTTACTCCCTCGGCGGGAGGGAAGGCGGTTCCACAGATACGCAGTATTTT. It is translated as CASSYSLGGREGGSTDTQYF.

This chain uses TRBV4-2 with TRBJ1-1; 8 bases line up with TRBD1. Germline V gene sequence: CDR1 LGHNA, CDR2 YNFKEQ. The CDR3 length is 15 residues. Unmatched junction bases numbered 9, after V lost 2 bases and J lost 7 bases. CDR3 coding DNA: TGTGCCAGCAGCCAACCGACAGGGGAGTGGGGTGAAGCTTTCTTT. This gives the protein CASSQPTGEWGEAFF.

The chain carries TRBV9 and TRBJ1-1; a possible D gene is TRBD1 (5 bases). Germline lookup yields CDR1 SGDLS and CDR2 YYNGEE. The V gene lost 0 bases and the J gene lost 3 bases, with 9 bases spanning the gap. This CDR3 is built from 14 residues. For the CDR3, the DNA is TGTGCCAGCAGCGTAGTGGGGGAAGACACTGAAGCTTTCTTT. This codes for CASSVVGEDTEAFF.

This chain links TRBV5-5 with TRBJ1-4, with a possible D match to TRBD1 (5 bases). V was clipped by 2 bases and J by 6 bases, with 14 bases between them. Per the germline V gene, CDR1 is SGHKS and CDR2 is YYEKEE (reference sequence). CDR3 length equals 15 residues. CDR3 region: CASSLAPMGDEKLFF. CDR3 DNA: TGTGCCAGCAGCTTAGCCCCCATGGGGGATGAAAAACTGTTTTTT.

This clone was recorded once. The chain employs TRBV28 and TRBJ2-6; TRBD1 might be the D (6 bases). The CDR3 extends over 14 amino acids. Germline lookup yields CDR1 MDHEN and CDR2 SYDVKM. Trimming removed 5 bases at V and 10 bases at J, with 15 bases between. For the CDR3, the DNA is TGTGCCAGCAGTCAACCCGGGACATTTAACGTCCTGACTTTC. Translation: CASSQPGTFNVLTF.

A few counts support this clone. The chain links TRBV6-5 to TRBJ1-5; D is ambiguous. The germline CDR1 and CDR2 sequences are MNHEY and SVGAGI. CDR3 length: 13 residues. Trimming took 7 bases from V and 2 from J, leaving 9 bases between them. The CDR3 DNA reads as TGTGCCAGCAAGGGTTCGGGCAATCAGCCCCAGCATTTT. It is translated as CASKGSGNQPQHF.

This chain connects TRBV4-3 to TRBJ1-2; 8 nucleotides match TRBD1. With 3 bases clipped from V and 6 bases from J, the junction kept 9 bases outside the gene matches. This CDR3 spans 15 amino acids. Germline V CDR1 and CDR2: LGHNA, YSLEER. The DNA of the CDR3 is TGCGCCAGCAGCCATATGGACAGGGTAGTGGATGGCTACACCTTC. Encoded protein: CASSHMDRVVDGYTF.